Sequencing of this T cell receptor (beta chain) was carried out in a study of shared clonotypes between healthy human individuals. The study separated CD4+ cells into CD45RA+ naive and CD45RA-negative memory subsets. This clone was counted between two and nine times. The target antigen is unknown. The data were produced by immunoSEQ multiplex PCR, yet TCRdb's version contains in-frame clones alone and is incomplete. The sample gives 300,000 or so clones, about 74% of which show up once; about 9.4% is in the top ten. Notes on the study in general: Owing to a small donor count, the genetic and exposure-history diversity represented was limited.

The V segment lost 3 bases and the J segment 4 bases; nucleotides outside the gene matches: 5. Germline CDR1 and CDR2: SGDLS and YYNGEE. The CDR3 is 14 amino acids. This chain connects TRBV9 to TRBJ1-2; TRBD1 aligns across 8 bases. The receptor was derived from a man aged 25 to 45 in good health. Sequenced material: memory CD4+ T cells sorted from blood. Noted subset: CD45RA-negative fraction. The CDR3 DNA follows: TGTGCCAGCAGCGGGAATGACAGGGGCTATGGCTACACCTTC. Protein: CASSGNDRGYGYTF.